The rows below give T cell receptor beta chains drawn from one sample of a study of cytotoxic CD8 clonotypes in ibrutinib-treated CLL. Clones were sequenced by immunoSEQ multiplex PCR, and TCRdb holds only the in-frame ones, with some missing. The sample shows more than 110,000 clones, roughly 76% of them seen only once. This sample comprised PBMCs, obtained after 24 months of ibrutinib treatment. These receptors were obtained from a human donor with chronic lymphocytic leukemia. Both conserved end residues are part of each CDR3. A D gene is named only where the DNA matches it firmly. Size tells how often a clone was seen (once, few, many) or the class of an expanded clone, and some rows leave it out.

clone_size	d_call	j_call	v_call	cdr3_nt	cdr3_aa
NA	NA	TRBJ2-4	TRBV5-6	TGTGCCAGCTTGCCAGGACCAGCCAAAAACATTCAGTACTTC	CASLPGPAKNIQYF
NA	NA	TRBJ2-3	TRBV7-6	TGTGCCAGCAGCTTAAACTGGACAGATACGCAGTATTTT	CASSLNWTDTQYF
NA	NA	TRBJ1-4	TRBV7-6	TGTGCCAGCTCCAGGGGTACAACTAATGAAAAACTGTTTTTT	CASSRGTTNEKLFF
once	NA	TRBJ1-2	TRBV5-8	TGTGCCAGCAGCTTGGGGGCACGGTTCGACTATGGCTACACCTTC	CASSLGARFDYGYTF
NA	NA	TRBJ2-7	TRBV6-1	TGTGCCAGCAGTCGAACAGGGCCCAACTCCTACGAGCAGTACTTC	CASSRTGPNSYEQYF
NA	NA	TRBJ2-3	TRBV9	TGTGCCAGCAGCGTGGGGGCTAGCGGAGAGGGAACAGATACGCAGTATTTT	CASSVGASGEGTDTQYF
few	NA	TRBJ1-1	TRBV7-9	TGTGCCAGCAGCTTATGGTCGGCTGCTTTCTTT	CASSLWSAAFF
NA	NA	TRBJ1-5	TRBV21-1	TGTCCAGCCACAGGGGATCGTCAGCCCCAGCATTTT	CPATGDRQPQHF
NA	NA	TRBJ2-1	TRBV11-3	TGTGCCAGCAGCTCGGGGCTAGGCCCCTTTGGTGAGCAGTTCTTC	CASSSGLGPFGEQFF
few	NA	TRBJ1-2	TRBV6-6	TGTGCCAGCAGCCCAGGGAGCTATGGCTACACCTTC	CASSPGSYGYTF
few	NA	TRBJ2-1	TRBV7-2	TGTGCCAGCAGCCACGGGTACAATGAGCAGTTCTTC	CASSHGYNEQFF
NA	NA	TRBJ1-4	TRBV5-1	TGCGCCAGCAGCTTGGTTGCGGGTTCCAATGAAAAACTGTTTTTT	CASSLVAGSNEKLFF
NA	NA	TRBJ1-4	TRBV7-2	TGTGCCAGCAGCCCCGGGAGCCTTAATGAAAAACTGTTTTTT	CASSPGSLNEKLFF
few	TRBD1	TRBJ1-4	TRBV4-1	TGCGCCAGCAGCCCCCCCGTCCGGGACAGCTATGAAAAACTGTTTTTT	CASSPPVRDSYEKLFF
NA	TRBD2	TRBJ2-3	TRBV7-3	TGTGCCAGCAGCTTAATCGGGACTAGCGGCCTCAGCACAGATACGCAGTATTTT	CASSLIGTSGLSTDTQYF
NA	NA	TRBJ2-7	TRBV7-9	TGTGCCAGCAGCTTAGGGTCCGGGACAATTTCCTACGAGCAGTACTTC	CASSLGSGTISYEQYF
NA	TRBD1	TRBJ2-6	TRBV10-2	TGCGCCAGCAGGGGGACAGGGGCTTGGTCTGGGGCCAACGTCCTGACTTTC	CASRGTGAWSGANVLTF
NA	TRBD1	TRBJ1-5	TRBV30	TGTGCCTGGAGCCTGACAGGGCATCAGCCCCAGCATTTT	CAWSLTGHQPQHF
NA	TRBD1	TRBJ2-1	TRBV15	TGTGCCACCAGCGACCGGGACAGGGGGGCCTACAATGAGCAGTTCTTC	CATSDRDRGAYNEQFF
NA	NA	TRBJ1-4	TRBV30	TGTGCCTGGAGTGTAAGTGCCATCGAAAAACTGTTTTTT	CAWSVSAIEKLFF
NA	TRBD1	TRBJ2-7	TRBV12-5	TGTGCTAGTGCCCACGGGGGACAGGGGGTTGGCGAGCAGTACTTC	CASAHGGQGVGEQYF
NA	NA	TRBJ1-6	TRBV5-1	TGCGCCAGCAGCTTGGCCGGGTGGTTCTATTCACCCCTCCACTTT	CASSLAGWFYSPLHF
once	NA	TRBJ1-1	TRBV15	TGTGCCACCGAGCGGGGGAGGGCAACCAAGAACACTGAAGCTTTCTTT	CATERGRATKNTEAFF
once	NA	TRBJ2-7	TRBV18	TGTGCCAGCTCACGATCTGGACAAATCGAGCAGTACTTC	CASSRSGQIEQYF
NA	NA	TRBJ2-3	TRBV19	TGTGCCAGTAGCCAAACTAGTAGCACAGATACGCAGTATTTT	CASSQTSSTDTQYF
NA	TRBD2	TRBJ2-3	TRBV9	TGTGCCAGCAGCGACCGACTAGCGGCCCCCACAGATACGCAGTATTTT	CASSDRLAAPTDTQYF
NA	NA	TRBJ2-4	TRBV11-2	TGTGCCAGCAGCTCCAGGCTAGCCAAAAACATTCAGTACTTC	CASSSRLAKNIQYF
NA	TRBD2	TRBJ2-1	TRBV6-5	TGTGCCAGCAGTTACGGGACTAGCGCATACAATGAGCAGTTCTTC	CASSYGTSAYNEQFF
NA	TRBD1	TRBJ1-1	TRBV10-3	TGTGCCATCAGTGAGCCACTCGGACAGGGCCACACTGAAGCTTTCTTT	CAISEPLGQGHTEAFF
NA	NA	TRBJ1-2	TRBV7-3	TGTGCCAGCAGCCCTGGGGGTAAGGGTGGCTACACCTTC	CASSPGGKGGYTF
NA	NA	TRBJ1-1	TRBV30	TGTGCCTGGAGTGTAGGGGGGCCAACTGAAGCTTTCTTT	CAWSVGGPTEAFF
NA	NA	TRBJ2-1	TRBV9	TGTGCCAGCAGCGTAAGCCCGCTTCCCCATGAGCAGTTCTTC	CASSVSPLPHEQFF
NA	NA	TRBJ2-7	TRBV6-5	TGTGCCAGCAGTTACGGGGCAGAGAGCTCCTACGAGCAGTACTTC	CASSYGAESSYEQYF
NA	NA	TRBJ2-7	TRBV7-8	TGTGCCAGCAGCCCCGGGACTGCCACCTACGAGCAGTACTTC	CASSPGTATYEQYF
once	TRBD2	TRBJ2-1	TRBV11-3	TGTGCCAGCAGCTTGGGGGGGTCTGGCGATGAGCAGTTCTTC	CASSLGGSGDEQFF
few	NA	TRBJ2-7	TRBV7-2	TGTGCCAGCAGCTTTAGCCAAACTAGCTACGAGCAGTACTTC	CASSFSQTSYEQYF
few	NA	TRBJ1-3	TRBV28	TGTGCCAGCAGTTTAGGCGACACCATATATTTT	CASSLGDTIYF
few	NA	TRBJ1-2	TRBV28	TGTGCCAGCAGCCCCCCCCGGGACTTCGCTGGCTACACCTTC	CASSPPRDFAGYTF
NA	NA	TRBJ1-2	TRBV2	TGTGCCAGCAGTGGGCCCGCAGGCTTCGTTCCCTATGGCTACACCTTC	CASSGPAGFVPYGYTF
NA	NA	TRBJ1-2	TRBV7-9	TGTGCCAGCAGCTTACTCGGGAACTATGGCTACACCTTC	CASSLLGNYGYTF
NA	TRBD1	TRBJ1-5	TRBV19	TGTGCCAGTAGTGTGGACAGGGCACAGGGGCCCCAGCATTTT	CASSVDRAQGPQHF
NA	NA	TRBJ1-1	TRBV7-3	TGTGCCAGCAGCTCCCACCCCTCCCTTGAAGCTTTCTTT	CASSSHPSLEAFF
NA	TRBD2	TRBJ2-7	TRBV28	TGTGCCAGCGCCCCTGGGGGGAGGGCCGCCTACGAGCAGTACTTC	CASAPGGRAAYEQYF
NA	NA	TRBJ1-1	TRBV12-5	TGTGCTAGTGGTTTGGGGGGCGCGAACACTGAAGCTTTCTTT	CASGLGGANTEAFF
once	NA	TRBJ1-2	TRBV18	TGTGCCAGCTCACCCGGAGGGGAGGTCCCCTATGGCTACACCTTC	CASSPGGEVPYGYTF
many	NA	TRBJ2-5	TRBV15	TGTGCCACCAGCAGAGACTCCCAGACCCAGTACTTC	CATSRDSQTQYF
NA	TRBD2	TRBJ2-1	TRBV19	TGTGCCAGTAGAACCTCCGGGACTAGCGGGAGGGGGTTCTTC	CASRTSGTSGRGFF
once	NA	TRBJ1-3	TRBV4-2	TGTGCCAGCAGCCAGGAAGACAGCCCTCTCTCTGGAAACACCATATATTTT	CASSQEDSPLSGNTIYF
few	NA	TRBJ1-5	TRBV7-9	TGTGCCAGCACCCGCGGAGCGGGCAATCAGCCCCAGCATTTT	CASTRGAGNQPQHF
NA	NA	TRBJ1-2	TRBV5-1	TGCGCCAGCAGCTTGGAGAGGCTGGGACGGGCCTATGGCTACACCTTC	CASSLERLGRAYGYTF
NA	NA	TRBJ1-1	TRBV5-4	TGTGCCAGCAGCTTGGGTTTGGGGGGGCCCTCGAACACTGAAGCTTTCTTT	CASSLGLGGPSNTEAFF
NA	NA	TRBJ2-1	TRBV4-2	TGTGCCAGCAGCCGCGAGGGTGTTGAGCAGTTCTTC	CASSREGVEQFF
few	NA	TRBJ1-1	TRBV20-1	TGCAGTGCTAGAGATCTGGGGGTAGCTTTCTTT	CSARDLGVAFF
NA	NA	TRBJ2-3	TRBV5-1	TGCGCCAGCAGCTTGGGCGACTCTAGCACAGATACGCAGTATTTT	CASSLGDSSTDTQYF
many	NA	TRBJ1-1	TRBV2	TGTGCCAGCACCCCCGGCAGGGTGGCCGACACTGAAGCTTTCTTT	CASTPGRVADTEAFF
once	NA	TRBJ1-6	TRBV28	TGTGCCAGCAGTTTAGGGCAGGGTGGCTATAATTCACCCCTCCACTTT	CASSLGQGGYNSPLHF
NA	NA	TRBJ2-7	TRBV7-9	TGTGCCAGCAGCCAACAGGTGACCTCCTACGAGCAGTACTTC	CASSQQVTSYEQYF
NA	NA	TRBJ1-5	TRBV7-2	TGTGCCAGCAGCCCCACGGGGGGGGGCCTCAATCAGCCCCAGCATTTT	CASSPTGGGLNQPQHF
NA	NA	TRBJ1-2	TRBV30	TGTGCCTGGAGTGTTTCTAGAGAAGGCTACACCTTC	CAWSVSREGYTF